Following are 5 T cell receptor beta chains from one sample sequenced in a study of blood T cell repertoires in COVID-19. Repertoires were generated with immunoSEQ multiplex PCR, while TCRdb's copy carries only in-frame clones and drops some. This sample has around 620,000 clones, with approximately 90% found just once. Specimen: peripheral blood. These receptors all come from a woman aged 18-35 years with acute or convalescent COVID-19.

The chain recombines TRBV13 with TRBJ1-4; unclear D gene. The length of the CDR3 is 17 residues. V lost 6 bases to trimming and J lost 3 bases, with 20 bases between them. Per the germline V gene, CDR1 is PRHDT and CDR2 is FYEKMQ (reference sequence). The CDR3 reads CASRNTIREDPNEKLFF. The CDR3 region has the DNA TGTGCCAGCAGGAATACTATAAGGGAGGATCCTAATGAAAAACTGTTTTTT.

CDR3 sequence: CASSQDRSGLYNEQFF. CDR3 nucleotides: TGCGCCAGCAGCCAAGATAGAAGCGGGCTCTACAATGAGCAGTTCTTC. V is TRBV4-3 and J is TRBJ2-1; TRBD2 might be the D (6 bases). V was shortened by 0 bases and J by 3 bases, with 12 bases between the two germline ends. Germline CDR1 LGHNA, CDR2 YSLEER. This CDR3 has 16 residues.

This chain joins TRBV13 and TRBJ2-1; 7 nucleotides agree with TRBD1. Germline CDR1 PRHDT, CDR2 FYEKMQ (reference sequence). J lost 2 bases, V lost 4 bases, and 8 bases had no gene match. The CDR3 covers 16 residues. Here the CDR3 reads CASSSQFGTAYNEQFF. CDR3 nucleotide sequence: TGTGCCAGCAGCTCCCAGTTTGGGACAGCCTACAATGAGCAGTTCTTC.

The DNA of the CDR3 is TGTGCCAGCAGCTTATACAGTCTTTCCACTGAAGCTTTCTTT. This translates into CASSLYSLSTEAFF. This sequence joins TRBV11-2 and TRBJ1-1; D remains unclear. Trimming took off 2 bases at V and 4 bases at J, with 11 bases between the two ends. Germline CDR1 is SGHAT and CDR2 is FQNNGV. This CDR3 is built from 14 residues. Supplemented by reference TRBV11-2 and TRBJ1-1, the full variable domain reads EAGVAQSPRYKIIEKRQSVAFWCNPISGHATLYWYQQILGQGPKLLIQFQNNGVVDDSQLPKDRFSAERLKGVDSTLKIQPAKLEDSAVYLCASSLYSLSTEAFFGQGTRLTVV.

The chain couples TRBV13 to TRBJ1-2; 10 nucleotides align to TRBD1. Looked up from germline, CDR1 is PRHDT and CDR2 is FYEKMQ (reference sequence). The V segment lost 5 bases and the J segment 5 bases; nucleotides outside the gene matches: 11. This CDR3 is 16 amino acids long. CDR3 sequence: CASSEGRQGAVYGYTF. CDR3 in DNA: TGTGCCAGCAGCGAAGGAAGACAGGGGGCTGTGTATGGCTACACCTTC.